What follows is one T cell receptor beta chain and its context. This sample was taken from a study of cytomegalovirus exposure and HLA in healthy donors. This CDR3 region has 14 residues. The germline CDR1 and CDR2 sequences are GTSNPN and SVGIG (reference sequence). Deletions cut 0 bases from V and 5 bases from J, with 13 bases between. Primers included in the PCR were 60 Vbeta and 13 Jbeta primers. TCRdb's table, derived via immunoSEQ multiplex PCR, lists solely in-frame clones and lacks some. Of around 45,000 clones in the sample, more than 45% were seen once. Healthy individuals who donated bone marrow served as the donors.

The sequencing input was PBMCs. The chain uses TRBV30 and TRBJ1-1, with TRBD1 as a possible D gene (5 bases). This sequence originates from a man in his 60s in good health and CMV-seronegative. CDR3 bases: TGTGCCTGGAGTGTACTCGGAAGGGGAACTGAAGCTTTCTTT. As protein: CAWSVLGRGTEAFF. Variable domain in full (rest from reference TRBV30 and TRBJ1-1): SQTIHQWPATLVQPVGSPLSLECTVEGTSNPNLYWYRQAAGRGLQLLFYSVGIGQISSEVPQNLSASRPQDRQFILSSKKLLLSDSGFYLCAWSVLGRGTEAFFGQGTRLTVV.